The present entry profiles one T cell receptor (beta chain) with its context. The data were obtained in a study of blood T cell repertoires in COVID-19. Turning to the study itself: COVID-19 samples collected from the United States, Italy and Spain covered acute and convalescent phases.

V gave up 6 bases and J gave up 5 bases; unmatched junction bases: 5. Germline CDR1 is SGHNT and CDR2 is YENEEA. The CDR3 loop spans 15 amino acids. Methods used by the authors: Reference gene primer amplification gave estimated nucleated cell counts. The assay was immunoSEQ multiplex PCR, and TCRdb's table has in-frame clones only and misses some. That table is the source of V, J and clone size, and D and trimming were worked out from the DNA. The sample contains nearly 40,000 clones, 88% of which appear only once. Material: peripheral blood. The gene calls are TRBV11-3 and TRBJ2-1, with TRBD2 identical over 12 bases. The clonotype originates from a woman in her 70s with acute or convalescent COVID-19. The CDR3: CASRGLAGYDNEQFF. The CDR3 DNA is TGTGCCAGCAGGGGACTAGCGGGTTACGACAATGAGCAGTTCTTC.